This entry lists 22 T cell receptor beta chains sequenced from one sample in a study of blood T cells in healthy people across ages. With a J-beta primer mix and a sample-barcoded 5' primer, a second PCR ran about 6 to 11 cycles. A single record per CDR3 protein comes from TCRdb applying MiXCR to the 5' RACE reads. In the table there are approximately 2,000,000 distinct CDR3 sequences, roughly 43% of which are singletons. Source material: blood. The source is a human donor in good health.

In its sample, this clonotype was seen a few times. This chain joins TRBV9 and TRBJ2-7; TRBD2 agrees at 14 bases. Trimming cost V 3 bases and J 2 bases; bases outside gene matches: 16. CDR1 and CDR2 from the germline V gene are SGDLS and YYNGEE. This CDR3 is built from 20 residues. The DNA for the CDR3 is TGTGCCAGCAGCGCCCGTGATGTGGGACTAGCGGGGGTCAACCCCTACGAGCAGTACTTC. Translated, it gives CASSARDVGLAGVNPYEQYF.

This chain connects TRBV20-1 to TRBJ2-7; 9 positions match TRBD2. The CDR3 is 16 residues long. Per germline, CDR1 DFQATT and CDR2 SNEGSKA (reference sequence). The V gene end was trimmed by 2 bases and the J gene end by 0 bases; junction bases not matched to a gene: 8. The CDR3 loop reads CSARSGTSLSSYEQYF. The CDR3 region has the DNA TGCAGTGCTAGATCCGGGACTAGCCTCAGCTCCTACGAGCAGTACTTC.

V is TRBV7-2 and J is TRBJ2-7; tentatively, D is TRBD1 (6 bases). Deletions cut 5 bases from V and 3 bases from J, with 17 bases between. This CDR3 has 15 amino acids. The V gene's germline CDR1 is SGHTA and CDR2 FQGNSA. The CDR3 loop is CASSLTLDRSYEQYF. CDR3 coding DNA: TGTGCCAGCAGCCTCACATTGGACAGAAGCTACGAGCAGTACTTC.

The sample holds many counts of this clonotype. The rearrangement joins TRBV6-6 to TRBJ2-4; D is unclear. CDR1 is MNHNY, CDR2 SVGAGI, per germline (reference sequence). There are 14 residues in the CDR3. V lost 1 base, J lost 7 bases, and 11 bases lay in between. CDR3 bases: TGTGCCAGCAGTTACTGGCAGGAGTCGAACATTCAGTACTTC. This gives the protein CASSYWQESNIQYF.

Only one count was recorded for this clonotype. The genes are TRBV6-5 and TRBJ1-6; D is perhaps TRBD1 (6 bases). Between the trimmed V and J ends, which lost 5 bases and 13 bases, there was a span of 15 bases. CDR1 MNHEY and CDR2 SVGAGI come from the germline V gene. The CDR3 extends over 13 amino acids. CDR3 nucleotides: TGTGCCAGCAGTCCCGGGGGCCTGTGGCCCCTCCACTTT. Amino acid sequence: CASSPGGLWPLHF.

Comments on this clonotype: The germline gene is not matched at one end of the junction; a read error may be the cause. DNA for the CDR3: TGTGCCGGCAGTGAGGAAGGGCCACCTTATGGCTACACCTTC. This encodes CAGSEEGPPYGYTF. This chain uses TRBV2 with TRBJ1-2; D unclear. The CDR3 consists of 14 residues. The germline gives CDR1 SNHLY, CDR2 FYNNEI.

This clonotype occurred once. At one end the junction does not follow the germline gene, possibly because of a read error. The rearrangement uses TRBV12-3 or TRBV12-4 and TRBJ2-7, with a weak D call TRBD1 (5 bases). CDR3 length equals 15 residues. CDR3 residues: CASSFRISDTYGQYF. The CDR3 nucleotides are TGTGCCAGCAGTTTCCGAATATCGGACACGTACGGGCAGTACTTC.

This clonotype was counted a few times. This chain uses TRBV14 with TRBJ1-2, with TRBD1 as a possible D gene (5 bases). Trimming pared 1 base from V and 4 bases from J, leaving 13 bases between. Germline V gene lookup returns CDR1 SGHDN and CDR2 FVKESK. The CDR3 is 15 amino acids. CDR3 sequence (DNA): TGTGCCAGCAGCCAAGGATTGGGGGGGTTCTATGGCTACACCTTC. Translated, it gives CASSQGLGGFYGYTF.

The chain employs TRBV20-1 and TRBJ2-5, with 10 bases matching TRBD2. The CDR3 contains 14 residues. J was trimmed by 5 bases and V by 5 bases; bases with no gene match: 8. CDR1 is DFQATT, CDR2 SNEGSKA, per germline (reference sequence). CDR3 amino acids: CSAPSGGSLETQYF. The CDR3 DNA sequence: TGCAGTGCTCCTAGCGGGGGATCGCTGGAGACCCAGTACTTC.

The chain is built from TRBV7-3 and TRBJ2-5; 9 bases fit TRBD2. The CDR3 contains 16 residues. Trimming took 3 bases from V and 8 from J; bases not matched to a gene: 13. Looked up from germline, CDR1 is SGHTA and CDR2 is FQGTGA. The CDR3 nucleotides are TGTGCCAGCAGCTTTTTAGGCGGGGGGGACCCGGTCACCCAGTACTTC. Encoded protein: CASSFLGGGDPVTQYF.

Note on this clonotype: It may be a read error: a sequence one base away is much more abundant. V and J are TRBV6-1 and TRBJ2-7; D gene unclear. The CDR3 has 15 residues. CDR1 is MNHNS and CDR2 is SASEGT in the germline V gene. CDR3 residues: CASRIPGQSSYERYF. Written as DNA, the CDR3 is TGTGCCAGTCGGATACCGGGCCAAAGCTCCTACGAGCGGTACTTC.

Only a few counts were recorded for this clonotype. This rearrangement joins TRBV29-1 to TRBJ2-7; 13 nucleotides agree with TRBD2. CDR1 is SQVTM, CDR2 ANQGSEA, per germline. The CDR3 length is 14 residues. J was trimmed by 4 bases and V by 7 bases; bases with no gene match: 7. CDR3 DNA: TGCAGCGCATGGACTAGCGGGGGTGTATACGAGCAGTACTTC. Protein: CSAWTSGGVYEQYF.

V usage is TRBV7-6 and J usage is TRBJ2-1, with D unclear. The CDR3 sequence is 15 residues long. Trimming stripped 5 bases from V and 6 bases from J, with 17 bases between. Germline CDR1 and CDR2: SGHVS and FNYEAQ. CDR3: CASSLIYKGINEQFF. Written as DNA, the CDR3 is TGTGCCAGCAGCCTCATCTATAAAGGGATCAATGAGCAGTTCTTC.

Details on this clonotype: The germline gene is not matched at one end of the junction; a read error may be the cause. The CDR3, as DNA: TGCGCCAGCAGGTACGGGGACAGTTACGAGCAGTACTTC. This codes for CASRYGDSYEQYF. This chain links TRBV6-2 or TRBV6-3 with TRBJ2-7; TRBD1 aligns across 7 bases. CDR3 length: 13 amino acids. Germline V gives CDR1 MNHEY, CDR2 SVGEGT.

This clonotype was seen only once. This chain connects TRBV4-3 to TRBJ2-7; D is undetermined. The better agreement between TRBJ2-5 and the DNA end casts doubt on the J call. The CDR3 runs to 16 residues. CDR1 is LGHNA and CDR2 is YSLEER in the germline V gene. The CDR3 here is CASSQDSASLLETQYF. The CDR3 DNA sequence: TGCGCCAGCAGCCAAGATTCCGCCTCCCTTCTAGAGACCCAGTACTTC.

The gene calls are TRBV6-1 and TRBJ2-7; no definite D call. CDR3 length: 11 amino acids. V was trimmed by 8 bases and J by 3 bases, leaving 8 bases between them. Germline V gene lookup returns CDR1 MNHNS and CDR2 SASEGT. The DNA of the CDR3 is TGTGCCAGCGGATTGATCTACGAGCAGTACTTC. It is translated as CASGLIYEQYF.

The chain has TRBV7-2 and TRBJ1-5; D unclear. Per germline, CDR1 SGHTA and CDR2 FQGNSA. Trimming left V 4 bases short and J 3 bases short, with 13 bases between. The CDR3 is 15 amino acids. The CDR3 DNA reads TGTGCCAGCAGCTCAAGAGGACGGAACAATCAGCCCCAGCATTTT. Translating it yields CASSSRGRNNQPQHF.

The chain couples TRBV20-1 to TRBJ2-1; maybe TRBD2 (6 bases). Trimming left V 0 bases short and J 9 bases short, with 15 bases between. Germline V gives CDR1 DFQATT, CDR2 SNEGSKA (reference sequence). This CDR3 comprises 14 residues. The CDR3 region is CSAREGDLMTEQFF. The CDR3 DNA sequence: TGCAGTGCTAGAGAAGGGGACTTAATGACTGAGCAGTTCTTC.

The chain employs TRBV6-2 or TRBV6-3 and TRBJ2-7, with unresolved D. V was shortened by 2 bases and J by 0 bases, with 11 bases between the two germline ends. Germline V gene lookup returns CDR1 MNHEY and CDR2 SVGEGT. CDR3 length: 15 residues. Written as DNA, the CDR3 is TGTGCCAGCAGTTACGGGGTTCTTGTCTCCTACGAGCAGTACTTC. Its translation is CASSYGVLVSYEQYF.

V is TRBV5-6 and J is TRBJ2-1, with D perhaps TRBD1 (6 bases). Trimming took off 4 bases at V and 4 bases at J, with 15 bases between the two ends. This CDR3 is 15 amino acids long. CDR1 and CDR2 from the germline V gene are SGHDT and YYEEEE. CDR3 amino acids: CASSIGGNWYNEQFF. The CDR3 nucleotides read TGTGCCAGCAGCATAGGGGGAAATTGGTACAATGAGCAGTTCTTC.

This clonotype came up many times. The chain uses TRBV2 and TRBJ1-2; 7 bases are shared with TRBD1. The J segment lost 4 bases and the V segment lost 6 bases, leaving 5 bases of the junction unmatched. This CDR3 has 13 amino acids. Germline lookup yields CDR1 SNHLY and CDR2 FYNNEI. The DNA of the CDR3 is TGTGCCAGCAGCGACTCAGGGGGCTATGGCTACACCTTC. Encoded protein: CASSDSGGYGYTF. The variable domain in full, with the rest retrieved from reference TRBV2 and TRBJ1-2, is EPEVTQTPSHQVTQMGQEVILRCVPISNHLYFYWYRQILGQKVEFLVSFYNNEISEKSEIFDDQFSVERPDGSNFTLKIRSTKLEDSAMYFCASSDSGGYGYTFGSGTRLTVV.

V is TRBV29-1 and J is TRBJ1-1; D gene ambiguous. The germline V and J ends were trimmed by 4 bases and 1 base, with 13 bases remaining between them. CDR3 length equals 14 residues. Germline values: CDR1 SQVTM, CDR2 ANQGSEA. The CDR3 is CSVAARYANTEAFF. The CDR3, as DNA: TGCAGCGTTGCAGCAAGGTATGCGAACACTGAAGCTTTCTTT.